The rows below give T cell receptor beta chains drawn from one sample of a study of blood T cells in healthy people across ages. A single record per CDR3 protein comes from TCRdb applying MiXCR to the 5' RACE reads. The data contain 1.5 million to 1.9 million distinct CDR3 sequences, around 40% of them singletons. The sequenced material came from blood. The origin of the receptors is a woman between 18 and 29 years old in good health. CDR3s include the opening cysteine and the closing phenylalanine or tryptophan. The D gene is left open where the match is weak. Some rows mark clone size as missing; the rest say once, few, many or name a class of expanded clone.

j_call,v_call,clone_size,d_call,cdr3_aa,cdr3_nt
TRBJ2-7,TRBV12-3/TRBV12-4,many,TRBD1,CASSSGQGFSKSEQYF,TGTGCCAGCAGTTCCGGACAGGGGTTCTCCAAGAGCGAGCAGTACTTC
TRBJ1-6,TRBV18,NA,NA,CASRRGTGPSASPLHF,TGTGCCAGCCGGAGGGGAACAGGTCCTTCAGCTTCACCCCTCCACTTT
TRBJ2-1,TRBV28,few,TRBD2,CATRGTSGRISYNEQFF,TGTGCCACCCGCGGGACTAGCGGGAGGATCTCCTACAATGAGCAGTTCTTC
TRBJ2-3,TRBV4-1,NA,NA,CASSRVGRTTSTDTQYF,TGCGCCAGCAGCCGAGTTGGCAGGACTACGTCCACAGATACGCAGTATTTT
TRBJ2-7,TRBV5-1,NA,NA,CASSLEDPWIDEQYF,TGCGCCAGCAGCTTGGAGGATCCTTGGATTGACGAGCAGTACTTC
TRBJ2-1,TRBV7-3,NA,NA,CTSSLMGDPYNEQFF,TGTACCAGCAGCCTAATGGGCGATCCCTACAATGAGCAGTTCTTC
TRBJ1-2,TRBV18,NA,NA,CASSPPRDPELRYGYTF,TGTGCCAGCTCACCTCCACGGGATCCCGAGCTTCGCTATGGCTACACCTTC
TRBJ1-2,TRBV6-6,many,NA,CASSYSAGNGYTF,TGTGCCAGCAGTTACTCTGCGGGAAATGGCTACACCTTC
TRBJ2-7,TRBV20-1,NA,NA,CSGLTLAGANYEQYF,TGCAGTGGCCTCACTCTCGCGGGGGCGAACTACGAGCAGTACTTC
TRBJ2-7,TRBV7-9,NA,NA,CASSLAEIGGHEQYF,TGTGCCAGCAGCTTAGCGGAAATTGGGGGCCACGAGCAGTACTTC
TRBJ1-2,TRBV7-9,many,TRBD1,CASSSRPGQGNGYTF,TGTGCCAGCAGCTCCCGCCCTGGACAGGGGAACGGCTACACCTTC
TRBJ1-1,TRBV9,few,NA,CASSASLTANTEAFF,TGTGCCAGCAGCGCCTCTCTGACGGCGAACACTGAAGCTTTCTTT
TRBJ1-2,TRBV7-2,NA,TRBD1,CASSSPGQADYGYTF,TGTGCCAGCAGCTCCCCCGGACAGGCGGACTATGGCTACACCTTC
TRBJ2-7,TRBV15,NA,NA,CATGRGFSYEQYF,TGTGCCACCGGGAGGGGGTTCTCCTACGAGCAGTACTTC
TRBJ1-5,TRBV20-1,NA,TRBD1,CSAGQGQNQPQHF,TGCAGTGCGGGACAGGGTCAGAATCAGCCCCAGCATTTT
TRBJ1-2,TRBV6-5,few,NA,CASSSPGYYGYTF,TGTGCCAGCAGTAGCCCGGGATATTATGGCTACACCTTC
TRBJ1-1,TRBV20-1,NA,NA,CSAAPRAALGNTEAFF,TGCAGTGCTGCCCCGAGAGCGGCCCTGGGAAACACTGAAGCTTTCTTT
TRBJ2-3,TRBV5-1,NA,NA,CASSNERVTDTQYF,TGCGCCAGCAGCAACGAGCGGGTCACAGATACGCAGTATTTT
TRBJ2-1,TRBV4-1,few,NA,CASSQDLSGHYNEQFF,TGCGCCAGCAGCCAAGATCTTAGCGGACATTACAATGAGCAGTTCTTC
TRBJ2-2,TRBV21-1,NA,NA,CASSGLTNTGELFF,TGTGCCAGCAGTGGGCTGACGAACACCGGGGAGCTGTTTTTT
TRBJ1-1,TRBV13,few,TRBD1,CASSLRDRGTEAFF,TGTGCCAGCAGCTTACGGGACAGGGGGACTGAAGCTTTCTTT
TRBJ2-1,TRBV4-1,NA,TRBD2,CASSQDGSGSQQFF,TGCGCCAGCAGCCAAGATGGTAGCGGGAGCCAGCAGTTCTTC
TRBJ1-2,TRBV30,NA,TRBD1,CAWGQGSYGYTF,TGTGCCTGGGGACAGGGTTCCTATGGCTACACCTTC
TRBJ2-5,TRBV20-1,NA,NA,CSALGELETQYF,TGCAGTGCTCTAGGAGAGCTAGAGACCCAGTACTTC
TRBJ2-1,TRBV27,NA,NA,CASSFATDYNEQFF,TGTGCCAGCAGTTTTGCGACAGACTACAATGAGCAGTTCTTC
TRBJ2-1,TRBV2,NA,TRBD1,CASTGTATHNEQFF,TGTGCCAGCACCGGGACAGCGACCCACAATGAGCAGTTCTTC
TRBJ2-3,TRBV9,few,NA,CASSSHAGTQDADTQYF,TGTGCCAGCAGCTCACACGCCGGGACTCAGGACGCGGATACGCAGTATTTT
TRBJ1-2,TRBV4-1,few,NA,CASSHTGQWVRYGYTF,TGCGCCAGCAGCCACACGGGACAATGGGTCCGCTATGGCTACACCTTC
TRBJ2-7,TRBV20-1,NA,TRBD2,CSAGLALYNEQYF,TGCAGTGCTGGACTAGCGCTCTACAATGAGCAGTACTTC
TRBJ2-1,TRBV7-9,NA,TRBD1,CASSSAGQGIGNEQFF,TGTGCCAGCAGCTCGGCGGGACAGGGGATTGGGAATGAGCAGTTCTTC
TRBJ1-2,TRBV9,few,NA,CASSVGYSWRYGYTF,TGTGCCAGCAGCGTAGGTTACAGCTGGCGATATGGCTACACCTTC
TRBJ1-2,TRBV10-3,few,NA,CAISDLNRDLGYGYTF,TGTGCCATCAGTGACCTTAACAGGGATTTGGGCTATGGCTACACCTTC
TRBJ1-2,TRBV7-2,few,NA,CASSARLAGKDYGYTF,TGTGCCAGCAGCGCCCGGCTGGCAGGGAAAGACTATGGCTACACCTTC
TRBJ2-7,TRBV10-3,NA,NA,CAISESLLEAQYF,TGTGCCATCAGTGAGTCGCTACTAGAGGCCCAGTACTTC
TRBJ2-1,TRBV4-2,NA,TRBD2,CASSQGLAGVLYNEQFF,TGTGCCAGCAGCCAGGGACTAGCGGGGGTACTCTACAATGAGCAGTTCTTC
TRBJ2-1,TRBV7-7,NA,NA,CASSPGLNYNEQFF,TGTGCTAGCAGCCCCGGACTCAACTACAATGAGCAGTTCTTC
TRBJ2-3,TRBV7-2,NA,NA,CASSQRREGSDTQYF,TGTGCCAGCAGCCAGCGGCGGGAAGGCTCAGATACGCAGTATTTT
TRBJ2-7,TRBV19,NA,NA,CASSIDRPRKIHEQYF,TGTGCCAGTAGTATAGATAGACCTAGGAAAATCCACGAGCAGTACTTC
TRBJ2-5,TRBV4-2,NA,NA,CASSQDSGWEETQYF,TGTGCCAGCAGCCAAGATTCCGGCTGGGAAGAGACCCAGTACTTC
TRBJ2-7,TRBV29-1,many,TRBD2,CSVGGKLTYEQYF,TGCAGCGTGGGGGGGAAGTTGACCTACGAGCAGTACTTC
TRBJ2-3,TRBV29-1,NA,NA,CSVRMTDTQYF,TGCAGCGTTAGAATGACAGATACGCAGTATTTT
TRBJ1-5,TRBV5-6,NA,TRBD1,CASSFSTGGGNQPQHF,TGTGCCAGCAGCTTTTCGACAGGGGGAGGCAATCAGCCCCAGCATTTT